The source of this T cell receptor beta chain is a study of T cells after yellow fever vaccination. As for the study in general: Preparing low-cell-number fractions relied on SMART-Seq v4 Ultra Low Input. Overall study findings and caveats: Peak timing came faster in the weaker secondary response, day 5 versus 15.

Trimming took 5 bases from V and 5 from J; bases not matched to a gene: 9. This CDR3 comprises 15 residues. Germline CDR1 ENHRY, CDR2 SYGVKD. This clonotype was recorded a few times. Its antigen is unknown. TCRdb re-derived calls from the 5' RACE reads in MiXCR, one entry per CDR3 protein. The sample contains 500,000 to 650,000 distinct CDR3 sequences, about 13% of which appear only once. This clonotype was sampled from a man aged 30-40 years who received the YFV17D yellow fever vaccine. The chain employs TRBV10-3 and TRBJ1-1; TRBD1 aligns across 9 bases. Sequences were derived from PBMCs, sampled on the day of the yellow fever booster vaccination. The CDR3 coding sequence is TGTGCCATCAGTTCTACGGGACAGGGCGGGACTGAAGCTTTCTTT. Protein: CAISSTGQGGTEAFF.